This TCR beta chain was profiled in a study of shared clonotypes between healthy human individuals. Donors comprised healthy HIV-negative adults lacking recent acute infections or vaccinations. Splitting of each subset's genomic DNA was done evenly across several immunoSEQ plates. How the authors handled the data: Junction-only sequences without quality scores came from ImmunoSEQ, so filtering differed. Clones were read by immunoSEQ multiplex PCR, and TCRdb kept only the in-frame ones, dropping some. V, J and clone size reflect that table, while D and trimming were determined from the DNA. The sample consists of some 96,000 clones, around 47% of them appearing once. Findings and caveats of the study: Sampling included only blood; tissue repertoires likely differ.

Concerning this clone itself: Its antigen remains unidentified. A far larger clone is only one base removed, so a read error is likely.

Germline CDR1 MNHGY, CDR2 SVAAGI. The CDR3 runs to 12 residues. Sequenced material: PBMCs. This TCR was recovered from a woman between 35 and 50 years old in good health. Some clones in this sample may be carry-over from other donors' samples. This chain connects TRBV6-9 to TRBJ2-5, with D perhaps matching TRBD2 (5 bases). The J call may be incorrect, as the DNA end agrees better with TRBJ2-7. The CDR3 spells CASRGLALEQYF. CDR3 in DNA: TGTGCCAGCAGAGGCCTAGCTCTCGAGCAGTACTTC.